This entry is about one TCR beta chain. Per the authors' pipeline: Quantification of nucleated cells was approximated via reference gene primer amplification. Only in-frame clones appear in the TCRdb table, and some are missing; sequencing was by immunoSEQ multiplex PCR. V and J calls and clone size are those listed in that table; D and trimming were worked out from the DNA. The repertoire holds under 60,000 clones, with around 82% as singletons. The source of the sample is a study of blood T cell repertoires in COVID-19. Background on the study: Some COVID-19 samples were acute and others convalescent; all came from the United States, Italy and Spain. The cDNA or gDNA used as material had been derived from T cells, B-cell-depleted T cells, or PBMCs.

Germline V gene lookup returns CDR1 SNHLY and CDR2 FYNNEI. V lost 6 bases and J lost 11, with 16 bases in between. The CDR3 length is 12 residues. The sequenced material came from peripheral blood. The receptor was derived from a human donor in a cohort sampled during active COVID-19. The chain joins TRBV2 to TRBJ1-1; tentative D call: TRBD1 (5 bases). CDR3 sequence (DNA): TGTGCCAGCAGATTCTCAGGGCAATCGGCTTTCTTT. Its translation is CASRFSGQSAFF.